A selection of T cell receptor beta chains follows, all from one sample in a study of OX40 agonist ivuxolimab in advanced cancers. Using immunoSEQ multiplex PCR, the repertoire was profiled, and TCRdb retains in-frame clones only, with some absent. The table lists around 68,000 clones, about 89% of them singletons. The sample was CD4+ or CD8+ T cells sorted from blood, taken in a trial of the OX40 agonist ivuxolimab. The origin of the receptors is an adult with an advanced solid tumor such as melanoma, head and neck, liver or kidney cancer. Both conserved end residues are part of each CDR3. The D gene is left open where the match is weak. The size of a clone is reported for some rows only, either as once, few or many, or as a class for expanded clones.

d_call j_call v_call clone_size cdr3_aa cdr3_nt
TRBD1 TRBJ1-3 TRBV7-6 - CASSSTGAFSGNTIYF TGTGCCAGCAGCTCAACAGGGGCCTTCTCTGGAAACACCATATATTTT
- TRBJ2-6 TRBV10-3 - CAISPGGGSGANVLTF TGTGCCATCAGTCCAGGGGGAGGCTCTGGGGCCAACGTCCTGACTTTC
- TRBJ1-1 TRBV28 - CASSYTLGGNTEAFF TGTGCCAGCAGTTACACCCTCGGGGGGAACACTGAAGCTTTCTTT
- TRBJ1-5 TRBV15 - CATSSYGSSNQPQHF TGTGCCACCAGCAGTTACGGTAGTAGCAATCAGCCCCAGCATTTT
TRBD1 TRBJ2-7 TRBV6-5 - CASSYGGQGSYEQYF TGTGCCAGCAGTTACGGGGGACAGGGCTCCTACGAGCAGTACTTC
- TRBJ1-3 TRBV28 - CASSGGGNSGNTIYF TGTGCCAGCAGCGGTGGGGGAAACTCTGGAAACACCATATATTTT
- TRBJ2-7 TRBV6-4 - CASSPEQGSYEQYF TGTGCCAGCAGTCCCGAACAGGGTAGCTACGAGCAGTACTTC
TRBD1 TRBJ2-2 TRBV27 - CASKLLGKAGGAGELFF TGTGCCAGCAAGCTGCTCGGGAAGGCAGGGGGTGCCGGGGAGCTGTTTTTT
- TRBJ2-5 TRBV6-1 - CASSEVIYQKTQYF TGTGCCAGCAGTGAAGTGATTTATCAAAAGACCCAGTACTTC
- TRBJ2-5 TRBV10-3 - CAIRHPLASQETQYF TGTGCCATCAGGCACCCACTAGCTTCCCAAGAGACCCAGTACTTC
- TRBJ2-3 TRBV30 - CAWSDGGTITQYF TGTGCCTGGAGCGACGGGGGAACTATTACGCAGTATTTT
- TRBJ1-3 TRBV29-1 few CSVTWAAGNTIYF TGCAGCGTTACGTGGGCAGCGGGAAACACCATATATTTT
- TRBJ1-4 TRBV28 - CASRSGGEKLFF TGTGCCAGCAGATCCGGGGGTGAAAAACTGTTTTTT
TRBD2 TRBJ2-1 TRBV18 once CASSPRLAGEGQQFF TGTGCCAGCTCACCCCGGCTAGCGGGAGAGGGACAGCAGTTCTTC
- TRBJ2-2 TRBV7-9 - CASSLALPGSGELFF TGTGCCAGCAGCTTAGCGTTACCTGGCTCCGGGGAGCTGTTTTTT
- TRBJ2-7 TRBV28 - CAKTWRTGLSRADF TGTGCCAAAACCTGGAGAACCGGGCTATCAAGAGCAGACTTC
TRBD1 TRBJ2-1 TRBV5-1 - CASSLGTGIMNEQFF TGCGCCAGCAGCTTGGGGACAGGGATTATGAATGAGCAGTTCTTC
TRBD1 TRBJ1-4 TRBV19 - CATRAGTVNEKLFF TGTGCCACCCGCGCTGGGACAGTGAATGAAAAACTGTTTTTT
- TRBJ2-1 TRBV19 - CASRKGTREQFF TGTGCCAGTAGGAAGGGGACTCGCGAGCAGTTCTTC
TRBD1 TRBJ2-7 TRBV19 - CASSTNYIDRGRREQYF TGTGCCAGTAGTACAAATTACATCGACAGGGGGCGAAGAGAGCAGTACTTC
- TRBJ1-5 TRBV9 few CASSVGEVSNQPQHF TGTGCCAGCAGCGTAGGAGAAGTCAGCAATCAGCCCCAGCATTTT
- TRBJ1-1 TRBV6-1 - CASSSPLLNTEAFF TGTGCCAGCAGTTCCCCCCTCCTTAACACTGAAGCTTTCTTT
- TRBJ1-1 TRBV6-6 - CASSREGGKAFF TGTGCCAGCAGTCGGGAGGGGGGCAAGGCTTTCTTT
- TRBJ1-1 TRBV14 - CASSQEQVRKAFF TGTGCCAGCAGCCAAGAACAAGTTCGAAAGGCTTTCTTT
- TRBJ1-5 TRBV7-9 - CASSLKGPQGNQPQHF TGTGCCAGCAGCTTAAAGGGCCCCCAGGGCAATCAGCCCCAGCATTTT
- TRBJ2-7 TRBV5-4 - CASSPMWIALDYEQYF TGTGCCAGCAGCCCCATGTGGATAGCCCTCGACTACGAGCAGTACTTC
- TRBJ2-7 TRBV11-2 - CASSFNGPAYEQYF TGTGCCAGCAGCTTTAACGGACCCGCCTACGAGCAGTACTTC
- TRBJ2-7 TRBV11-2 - CASSLRLTDEQYF TGTGCCAGCAGCTTGCGGCTAACTGACGAGCAGTACTTC
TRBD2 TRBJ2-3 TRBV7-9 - CASSFLAGVTDTQYF TGTGCCAGCAGCTTCCTAGCGGGAGTTACAGATACGCAGTATTTT
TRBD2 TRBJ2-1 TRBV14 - CASSQLGLAGHNEQFF TGTGCCAGCAGCCAGCTCGGACTAGCGGGTCACAATGAGCAGTTCTTC
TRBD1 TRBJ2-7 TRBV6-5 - CASSYRTGFYEQYF TGTGCCAGCAGTTACCGGACAGGGTTCTACGAGCAGTACTTC
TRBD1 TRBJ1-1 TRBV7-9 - CASTPGQGTDTEAFF TGTGCCAGCACCCCGGGACAGGGGACTGACACTGAAGCTTTCTTT
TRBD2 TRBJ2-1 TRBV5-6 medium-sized CASSLEWRGAHEQFF TGTGCCAGCAGCTTGGAATGGCGGGGGGCGCATGAGCAGTTCTTC
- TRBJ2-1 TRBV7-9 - CASSFGQTTYNEQFF TGTGCCAGCAGCTTCGGACAGACGACCTACAATGAGCAGTTCTTC
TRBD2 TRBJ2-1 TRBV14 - CASSRPGLVATGRQFF TGTGCCAGCAGCCGACCGGGACTAGTAGCTACCGGACGGCAGTTCTTC
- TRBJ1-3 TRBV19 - CASSISVSGNTIYF TGTGCCAGTAGTATTTCGGTCTCTGGAAACACCATATATTTT
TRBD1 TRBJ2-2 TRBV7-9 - CASSQKTGGRDTGELFF TGTGCCAGCAGCCAGAAAACAGGGGGACGGGACACCGGGGAGCTGTTTTTT
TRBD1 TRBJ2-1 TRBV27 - CASRYSGTGFNEQFF TGTGCCAGCAGATACTCCGGGACAGGGTTTAATGAGCAGTTCTTC
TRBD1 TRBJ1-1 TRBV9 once CASSALGQGYTEAFF TGTGCCAGCAGCGCCCTGGGACAGGGCTACACTGAAGCTTTCTTT
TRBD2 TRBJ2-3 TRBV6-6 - CASSYTGGGTDTQYF TGTGCCAGCAGTTACACTGGGGGGGGCACAGATACGCAGTATTTT
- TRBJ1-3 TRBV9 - CASSLKSGLSGNTIYF TGTGCCAGCAGCCTAAAGTCGGGCCTGTCTGGAAACACCATATATTTT
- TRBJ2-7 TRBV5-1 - CASSLNSPSGEQYF TGCGCCAGCAGCTTAAACAGCCCTTCTGGCGAGCAGTACTTC
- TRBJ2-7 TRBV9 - CASSVDPQTYYEQYF TGTGCCAGCAGCGTAGACCCTCAGACTTATTACGAGCAGTACTTC
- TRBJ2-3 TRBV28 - CASRPWVRGTDTQYF TGTGCCAGCAGGCCGTGGGTAAGGGGTACAGATACGCAGTATTTT